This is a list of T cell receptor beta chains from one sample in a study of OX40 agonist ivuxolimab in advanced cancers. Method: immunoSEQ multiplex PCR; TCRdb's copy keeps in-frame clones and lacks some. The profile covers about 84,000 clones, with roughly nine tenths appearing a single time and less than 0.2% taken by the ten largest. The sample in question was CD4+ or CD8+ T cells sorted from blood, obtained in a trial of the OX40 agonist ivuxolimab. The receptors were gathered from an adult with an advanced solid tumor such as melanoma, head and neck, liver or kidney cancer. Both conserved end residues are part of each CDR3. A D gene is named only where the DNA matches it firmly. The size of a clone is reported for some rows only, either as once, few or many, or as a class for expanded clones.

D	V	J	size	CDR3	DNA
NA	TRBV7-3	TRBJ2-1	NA	CASSLMGLSYNEQFF	TGTGCCAGCAGCCTTATGGGTCTTTCCTACAATGAGCAGTTCTTC
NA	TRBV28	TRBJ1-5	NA	CASSSTGSGQPQHF	TGTGCCAGCAGTTCCACAGGCTCGGGTCAGCCCCAGCATTTT
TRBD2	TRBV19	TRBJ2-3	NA	CASQTLYVRTSDTDTQYF	TGTGCCAGTCAGACACTATACGTTCGGACTAGCGACACAGATACGCAGTATTTT
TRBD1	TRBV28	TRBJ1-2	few	CASSSTGDGYTF	TGTGCCAGCAGTTCGACAGGGGATGGCTACACCTTC
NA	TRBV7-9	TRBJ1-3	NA	CATTGDYSGNTIYF	TGTGCCACCACGGGAGATTACTCTGGAAACACCATATATTTT
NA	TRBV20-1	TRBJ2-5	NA	CSAVDQETQYF	TGCAGTGCTGTCGACCAAGAGACCCAGTACTTC
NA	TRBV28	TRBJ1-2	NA	CASSFWGGDLVGYTF	TGTGCCAGCAGTTTCTGGGGAGGGGACCTGGTTGGCTACACCTTC
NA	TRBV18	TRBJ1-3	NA	CASSPPGSGNTIYF	TGTGCCAGCTCACCACCGGGGTCTGGAAACACCATATATTTT
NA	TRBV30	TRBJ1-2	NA	CASNREASVGYTF	TGTGCCTCCAACAGGGAGGCGAGTGTTGGCTACACCTTC
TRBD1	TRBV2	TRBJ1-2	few	CASSGTGDPYTF	TGTGCCAGCAGTGGGACAGGGGATCCCTACACCTTC
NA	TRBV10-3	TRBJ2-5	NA	CAISAGRGETQYF	TGTGCCATCAGTGCGGGCCGCGGGGAGACCCAGTACTTC
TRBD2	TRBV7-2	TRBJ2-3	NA	CASSFGAGGSNTQYF	TGTGCCAGCAGCTTTGGAGCGGGAGGCTCGAATACGCAGTATTTT
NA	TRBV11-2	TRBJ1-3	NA	CASRKPGSGNTIYF	TGTGCCAGCAGAAAGCCAGGGTCCGGAAACACCATATATTTT
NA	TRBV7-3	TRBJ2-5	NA	CASSLGAGIGETQYF	TGTGCCAGCAGCTTAGGGGCAGGGATTGGAGAGACCCAGTACTTC
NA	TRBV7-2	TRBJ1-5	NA	CASSLAFRGVGQPQHF	TGTGCCAGCAGCTTAGCGTTCAGGGGAGTAGGTCAGCCCCAGCATTTT
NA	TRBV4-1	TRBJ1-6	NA	CASSQVINSPLHF	TGCGCCAGCAGCCAAGTAATAAATTCACCCCTCCACTTT
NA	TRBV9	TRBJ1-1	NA	CASSVLPGNTEAFF	TGTGCCAGCAGCGTTCTGCCAGGGAACACTGAAGCTTTCTTT
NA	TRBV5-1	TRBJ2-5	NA	CASSPSEGETQYF	TGCGCCAGCAGCCCCTCTGAAGGAGAGACCCAGTACTTC
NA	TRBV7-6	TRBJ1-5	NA	CASSRAKGQPQHF	TGTGCCAGCAGCCGGGCGAAGGGGCAGCCCCAGCATTTT
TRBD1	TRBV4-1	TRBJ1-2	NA	CASSQGTGDRYGYTF	TGCGCCAGCAGCCAAGGGACAGGGGATCGCTATGGCTACACCTTC
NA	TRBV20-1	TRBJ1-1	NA	CSAGEPTEAFF	TGCAGTGCAGGGGAACCCACTGAAGCTTTCTTT
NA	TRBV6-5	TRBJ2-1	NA	CASSSSGSSFYNEQFF	TGTGCCAGCAGTTCCTCGGGATCCTCCTTCTACAATGAGCAGTTCTTC
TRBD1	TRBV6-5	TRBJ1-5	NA	CASSGQGGQPQHF	TGTGCCAGCAGTGGACAGGGCGGTCAGCCCCAGCATTTT
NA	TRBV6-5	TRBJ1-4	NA	CASSYFVGGNEKLFF	TGTGCCAGCAGTTACTTCGTCGGGGGTAATGAAAAACTGTTTTTT
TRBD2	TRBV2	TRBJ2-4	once	CASSLGEGIQYF	TGTGCCAGCAGTTTGGGGGAGGGCATTCAGTACTTC
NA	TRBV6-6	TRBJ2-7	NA	CASSYSRGTGEQYF	TGTGCCAGCAGTTACTCGAGGGGGACTGGTGAGCAGTACTTC